This T cell receptor beta chain is drawn from a study of T cells in Graves' hyperthyroidism and ophthalmopathy. Lactation, pregnancy, other autoimmune disease or uncontrolled infection led to exclusion of patients. Study outcomes and limitations: The blood repertoire included most of the expanded thyroid clonotypes above 0.001.

A note on this clonotype: Its antigen remains unknown.

The investigators amplified TCR beta CDR3 regions from RNA transcripts. First-round RT-PCR with HTBI primers amplified the TCR CDR3 region. TCRdb re-called the multiplex PCR reads with MiXCR, one entry per CDR3 protein. Of about 720,000 distinct CDR3 sequences detected, approximately 18% appear once; the ten largest clones hold 16%. The CDR3 runs 14 residues. Trimming pared 3 bases from V and 2 bases from J, leaving 8 bases between. The sequenced sample consisted of blood. This TCR came from a woman aged 50 to 65 with Graves' hyperthyroidism that later progressed to Graves' ophthalmopathy. The chain recombines TRBV12-3 or TRBV12-4 with TRBJ1-3; no firm D call. The CDR3, as DNA: TGTGCCAGCAGTTTGGGCCAGGCTGGAAACACCATATATTTT. It encodes CASSLGQAGNTIYF.